Shown below are 8 T cell receptor beta chains from a single sample sequenced in a study of PD-1 blockade in classical Hodgkin lymphoma. Some clones are missing from TCRdb's copy, which holds only in-frame ones; the method was immunoSEQ multiplex PCR. The sample records some 35,000 clones, around 90% being singletons. Brentuximab vedotin exposure varied, and every patient relapsed after autologous stem cell transplantation. Thawed PBMCs were the source of CD4+ T cells, purified by magnetic negative selection. The sequenced sample was CD4+ T cells from blood, obtained at baseline. These receptors all stem from a human donor with classical Hodgkin lymphoma.

The chain links TRBV6-5 to TRBJ1-3, with D perhaps matching TRBD1 (6 bases). Germline V lookup: CDR1 MNHEY, CDR2 SVGAGI. The V end lost 2 bases, the J end lost 2 bases, and 7 bases lay between the germline ends. The CDR3 is 14 amino acids. The CDR3 loop reads CASSYRTAGNTIYF. The CDR3 region has the DNA TGTGCCAGCAGTTACAGGACAGCTGGAAACACCATATATTTT.

V usage is TRBV10-2 and J usage is TRBJ1-2, with D possibly TRBD1 on 6 matching bases. This CDR3 contains 14 residues. The V gene's germline CDR1 is WSHSY and CDR2 SAAADI. V lost 3 bases to trimming and J lost 3 bases, with 11 bases between them. DNA for the CDR3: TGCGCCAGCAGTGACGGGGGCGGCTACTATGGCTACACCTTC. Translated, it gives CASSDGGGYYGYTF.

The V gene is TRBV28, the J gene TRBJ1-2; D gene ambiguous. CDR1 is MDHEN, CDR2 SYDVKM, per germline. With 5 bases removed from V and 6 bases from J, the gap between germline ends came to 4 bases. This CDR3 spans 10 amino acids. CDR3 region: CASSHNGYTF. Here the CDR3 DNA reads TGTGCCAGCAGTCATAATGGCTACACCTTC.

This chain links TRBV19 with TRBJ1-4; unclear D gene. V lost 4 bases and J lost 7, with 13 bases in between. The CDR3 has 14 residues. The germline V gene has CDR1 LNHDA and CDR2 SQIVND (reference sequence). CDR3 sequence: CASSTSTPGEKLFF. In DNA form, the CDR3 reads TGTGCCAGTAGTACGAGTACACCAGGTGAAAAACTGTTTTTT.

The rearrangement links TRBV15 to TRBJ2-7, with 12 bases aligning to TRBD2. The CDR3 is 17 amino acids. CDR1 is LNHNV and CDR2 is YYDKDF in the germline V gene (reference sequence). J was trimmed by 2 bases and V by 3 bases; bases with no gene match: 8. The CDR3 here is CATSSRTSGKITYEQYF. The CDR3 coding sequence is TGTGCCACCAGCAGTCGGACTAGCGGGAAGATTACCTACGAGCAGTACTTC.

In its sample, this clone was seen once. The chain links TRBV11-3 to TRBJ2-1; D is perhaps TRBD1 (6 bases). Germline V gene lookup returns CDR1 SGHNT and CDR2 YENEEA. Between the trimmed V and J ends, which lost 9 bases and 5 bases, there was a span of 17 bases. CDR3 length: 14 amino acids. The CDR3 here is CASKQGPTHNEQFF. In nucleotides, the CDR3 is TGTGCCAGTAAACAGGGCCCTACCCACAATGAGCAGTTCTTC.

The sample holds one count of this clone. The chain carries TRBV30 and TRBJ1-4; no firm D call. Trimming took off 4 bases at V and 12 bases at J, with 15 bases between the two ends. The CDR3 sequence is 12 residues long. Germline CDR1 is GTSNPN and CDR2 is SVGIG (reference sequence). The CDR3, as DNA: TGTGCCTGGACGGATTCAGACGGACAACTGTTTTTT. Amino acids: CAWTDSDGQLFF.

This clone was picked up a small number of times. J is TRBJ1-2 and V is TRBV5-1; possibly TRBD1 for D (6 bases). The V and J ends lost 3 bases and 7 bases respectively, with 16 bases between them. The CDR3 length is 14 residues. Germline CDR1 SGHRS, CDR2 YFSETQ. CDR3 residues: CASSWGGKESGYTF. Here the CDR3 DNA reads TGCGCCAGCAGCTGGGGGGGCAAGGAGTCTGGCTACACCTTC.